This TCR beta chain was sequenced for a study of T cells in Graves' hyperthyroidism and ophthalmopathy. RNA transcripts served as the template for amplifying TCR beta CDR3 regions. When the TCR CDR3 underwent first-round RT-PCR, the HTBI primer set was used. Each CDR3 protein gets one entry after TCRdb re-called the multiplex PCR reads with MiXCR. This sample carries a few hundred thousand distinct CDR3 sequences, under 25% of them seen once, and the ten largest clones take 50%. The CDR3 length is 16 residues. Trimming stripped 4 bases from V and 3 bases from J, with 16 bases between. CDR1 and CDR2 (germline): LGHDT, YNNKEL (reference sequence).

Sequencing used blood. This TCR was recovered from a woman aged 45-65 years with Graves' hyperthyroidism. The chain employs TRBV3-1 and TRBJ2-4, with D hard to call. DNA of the CDR3: TGTGCCAGCAGCCTCAACCCCTCCCGTAGCAAAAACATTCAGTACTTC. This translates into CASSLNPSRSKNIQYF.